This TCR beta chain is from a study of blood T cell repertoires in COVID-19. Study-level background: PBMCs, B-cell-depleted T cells, or T cells were the source of the cDNA or gDNA that made up the material.

Methods used by the authors: How many nucleated cells were present was estimated from reference gene primer amplification. Libraries were prepared by immunoSEQ multiplex PCR; TCRdb keeps only in-frame clonotypes and omits some of them. That table supplies the V and J calls and clone size; D and trimming were determined from the DNA. The sample lists some 200,000 clones; about 80% were seen once. CDR1 is SGHRS, CDR2 YFSETQ, per germline. This CDR3 region has 17 residues. V shed 0 bases and J shed 6 bases, with 22 bases lying between them. Grouping used clinical history reported by participants in a survey and questionnaire.

The clonotype originates from a woman aged 40 to 50 with acute COVID-19. The chain recombines TRBV5-1 with TRBJ2-7; a weak D match, TRBD1 (6 bases). Sequences were obtained from PBMCs or T cells enriched from blood (not recorded which). The CDR3 spells CASSLDGQGSRGGEQYF. The CDR3 nucleotides are TGCGCCAGCAGCTTGGATGGGCAGGGGTCCCGCGGAGGCGAGCAGTACTTC.